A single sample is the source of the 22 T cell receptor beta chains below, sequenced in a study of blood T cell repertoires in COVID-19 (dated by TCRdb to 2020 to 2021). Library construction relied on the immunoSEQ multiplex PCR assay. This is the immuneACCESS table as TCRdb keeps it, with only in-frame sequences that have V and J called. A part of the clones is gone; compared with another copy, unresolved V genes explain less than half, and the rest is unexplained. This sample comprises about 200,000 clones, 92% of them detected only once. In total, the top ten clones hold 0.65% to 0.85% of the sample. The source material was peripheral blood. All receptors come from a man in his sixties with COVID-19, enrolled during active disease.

CDR3 protein: CASSFLYSPEGYQPQHF. The CDR3 DNA reads as TGTGCCAGCAGTTTTCTGTACAGCCCAGAGGGCTATCAGCCCCAGCATTTT. V and J are TRBV28 and TRBJ1-5; no definite D call. Germline CDR1 and CDR2: MDHEN and SYDVKM. V lost 3 bases, J lost 5 bases, and 20 bases lay in between. This CDR3 contains 17 residues.

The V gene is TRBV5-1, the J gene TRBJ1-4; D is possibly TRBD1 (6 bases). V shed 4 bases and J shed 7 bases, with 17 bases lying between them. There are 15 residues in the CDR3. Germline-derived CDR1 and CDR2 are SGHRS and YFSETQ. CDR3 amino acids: CASSPPTGVPEKLFF. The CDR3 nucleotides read TGCGCCAGCAGCCCTCCGACAGGCGTGCCTGAAAAACTGTTTTTT. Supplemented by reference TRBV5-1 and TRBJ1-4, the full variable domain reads KAGVTQTPRYLIKTRGQQVTLSCSPISGHRSVSWYQQTPGQGLQFLFEYFSETQRNKGNFPGRFSGRQFSNSRSEMNVSTLELGDSALYLCASSPPTGVPEKLFFGSGTQLSVL.

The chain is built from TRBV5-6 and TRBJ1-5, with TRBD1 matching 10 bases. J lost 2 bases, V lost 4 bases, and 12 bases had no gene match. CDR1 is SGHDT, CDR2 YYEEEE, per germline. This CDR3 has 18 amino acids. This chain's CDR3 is CASSDRQGAHLGNQPQHF. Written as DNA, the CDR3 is TGTGCCAGCAGCGACAGACAGGGGGCCCATTTGGGCAATCAGCCCCAGCATTTT.

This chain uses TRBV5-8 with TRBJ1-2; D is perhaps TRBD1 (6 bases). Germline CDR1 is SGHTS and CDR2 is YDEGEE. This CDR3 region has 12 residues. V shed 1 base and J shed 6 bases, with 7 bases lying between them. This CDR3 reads CASSLTGNGYTF. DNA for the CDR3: TGTGCCAGCAGCTTGACAGGGAATGGCTACACCTTC. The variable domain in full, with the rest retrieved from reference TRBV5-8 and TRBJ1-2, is EAGVTQSPTHLIKTRGQQATLRCSPISGHTSVYWYQQALGLGLQFLLWYDEGEERNRGNFPPRFSGRQFPNYSSELNVNALELEDSALYLCASSLTGNGYTFGSGTRLTVV.

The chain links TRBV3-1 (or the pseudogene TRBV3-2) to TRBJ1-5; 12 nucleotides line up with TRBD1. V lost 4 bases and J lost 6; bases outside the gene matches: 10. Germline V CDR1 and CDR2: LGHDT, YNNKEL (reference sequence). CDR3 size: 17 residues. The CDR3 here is CASSPRDRGQGGQPQHF. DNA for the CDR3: TGTGCCAGCAGCCCTCGGGACAGGGGGCAAGGAGGTCAGCCCCAGCATTTT.

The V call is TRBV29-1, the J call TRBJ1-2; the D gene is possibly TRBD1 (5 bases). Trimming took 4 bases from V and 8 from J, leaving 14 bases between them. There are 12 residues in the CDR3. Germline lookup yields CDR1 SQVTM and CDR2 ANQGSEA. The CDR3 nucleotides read TGCAGCGTTGCCTCAGGAGGGGAAGGCTACACCTTC. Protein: CSVASGGEGYTF.

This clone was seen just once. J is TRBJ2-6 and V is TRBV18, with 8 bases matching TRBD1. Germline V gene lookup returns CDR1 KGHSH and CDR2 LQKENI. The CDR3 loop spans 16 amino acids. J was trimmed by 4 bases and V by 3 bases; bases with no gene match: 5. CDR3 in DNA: TGTGCCAGCTCACCGGGACAGGTAACCGGGGCCAACGTCCTGACTTTC. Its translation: CASSPGQVTGANVLTF.

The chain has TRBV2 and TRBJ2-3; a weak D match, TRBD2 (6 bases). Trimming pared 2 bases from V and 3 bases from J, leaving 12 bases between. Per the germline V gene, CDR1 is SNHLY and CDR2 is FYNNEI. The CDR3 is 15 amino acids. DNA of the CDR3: TGTGCCAGCAGTGAAAGAGCGGGTAGAACAGATACGCAGTATTTT. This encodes CASSERAGRTDTQYF.

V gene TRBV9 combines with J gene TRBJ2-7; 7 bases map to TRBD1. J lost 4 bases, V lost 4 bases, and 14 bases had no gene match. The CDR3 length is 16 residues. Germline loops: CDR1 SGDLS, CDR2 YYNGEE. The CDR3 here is CASSITSGTELYEQYF. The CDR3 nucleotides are TGTGCCAGCAGCATAACATCCGGGACAGAGCTTTACGAGCAGTACTTC.

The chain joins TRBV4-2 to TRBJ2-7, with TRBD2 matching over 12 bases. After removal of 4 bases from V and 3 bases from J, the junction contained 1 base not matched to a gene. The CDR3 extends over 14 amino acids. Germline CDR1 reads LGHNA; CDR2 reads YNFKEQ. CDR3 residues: CASSPGLAGYEQYF. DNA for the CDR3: TGTGCCAGCAGCCCGGGACTAGCGGGCTACGAGCAGTACTTC.

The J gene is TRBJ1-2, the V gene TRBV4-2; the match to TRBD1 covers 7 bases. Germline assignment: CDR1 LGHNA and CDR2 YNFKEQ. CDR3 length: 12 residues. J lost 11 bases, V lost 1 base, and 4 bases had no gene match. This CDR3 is CASSQATGPYTF. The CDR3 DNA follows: TGTGCCAGCAGCCAAGCGACAGGGCCTTACACCTTC.

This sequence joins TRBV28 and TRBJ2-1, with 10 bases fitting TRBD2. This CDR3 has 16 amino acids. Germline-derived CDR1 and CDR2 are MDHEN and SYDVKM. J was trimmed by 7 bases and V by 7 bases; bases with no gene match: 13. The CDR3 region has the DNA TGTGCCAGCATTCCGGGACTAGCGACCGGGGGGAATGAGCAGTTCTTC. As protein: CASIPGLATGGNEQFF.

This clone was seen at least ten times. The CDR3 here is CASSSLVGGGRKALHF. In DNA form, the CDR3 reads TGTGCCAGCAGTTCCCTTGTTGGGGGCGGCCGCAAGGCCCTCCACTTT. The chain couples TRBV28 to TRBJ1-6; the D gene is possibly TRBD1 (6 bases). In germline, CDR1 is MDHEN, CDR2 SYDVKM. The CDR3 contains 16 residues. V lost 4 bases and J 14 bases, leaving 24 bases between the germline ends.

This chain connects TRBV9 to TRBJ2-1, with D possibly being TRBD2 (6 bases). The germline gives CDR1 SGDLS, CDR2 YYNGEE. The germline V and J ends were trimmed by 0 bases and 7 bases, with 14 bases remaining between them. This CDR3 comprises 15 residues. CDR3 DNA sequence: TGTGCCAGCAGCGTAGTGACGGCGGGACCTAATGAGCAGTTCTTC. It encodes CASSVVTAGPNEQFF.

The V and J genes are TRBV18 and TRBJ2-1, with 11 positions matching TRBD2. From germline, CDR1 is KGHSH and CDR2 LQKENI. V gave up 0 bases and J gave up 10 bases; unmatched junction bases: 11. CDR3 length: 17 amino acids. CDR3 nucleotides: TGTGCCAGCTCACCACCGGATTTTAGCGGGAGGGCCAGCGAGCAGTTCTTC. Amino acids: CASSPPDFSGRASEQFF.

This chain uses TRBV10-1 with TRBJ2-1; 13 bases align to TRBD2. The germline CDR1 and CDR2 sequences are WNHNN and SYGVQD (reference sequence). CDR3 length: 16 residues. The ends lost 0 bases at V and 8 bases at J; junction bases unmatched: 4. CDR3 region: CASSESLAGGPYEQFF. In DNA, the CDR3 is TGCGCCAGCAGTGAGTCACTAGCGGGGGGGCCGTATGAGCAGTTCTTC.

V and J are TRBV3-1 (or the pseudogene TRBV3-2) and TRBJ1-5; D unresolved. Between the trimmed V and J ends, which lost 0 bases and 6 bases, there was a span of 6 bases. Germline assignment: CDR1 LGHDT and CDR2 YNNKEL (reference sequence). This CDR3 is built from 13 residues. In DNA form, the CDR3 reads TGTGCCAGCAGCCAAGATGGAGTTCAGCCCCAGCATTTT. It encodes CASSQDGVQPQHF.

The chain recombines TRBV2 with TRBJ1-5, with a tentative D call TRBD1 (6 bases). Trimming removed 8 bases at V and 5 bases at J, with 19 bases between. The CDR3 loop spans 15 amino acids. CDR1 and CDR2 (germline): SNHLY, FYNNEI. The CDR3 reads CASAGGGASDQPQHF. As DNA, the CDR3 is TGTGCCAGCGCAGGTGGGGGGGCGAGCGATCAGCCCCAGCATTTT.

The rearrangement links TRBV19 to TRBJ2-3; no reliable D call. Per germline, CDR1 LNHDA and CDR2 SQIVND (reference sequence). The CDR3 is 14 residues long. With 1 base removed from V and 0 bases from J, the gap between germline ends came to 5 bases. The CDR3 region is CASSIGPSTDTQYF. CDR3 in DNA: TGTGCCAGTAGTATAGGGCCTAGCACAGATACGCAGTATTTT.

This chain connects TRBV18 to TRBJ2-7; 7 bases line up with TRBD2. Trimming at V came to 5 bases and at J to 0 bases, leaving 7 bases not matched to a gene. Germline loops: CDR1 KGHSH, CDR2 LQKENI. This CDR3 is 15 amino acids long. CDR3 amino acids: CASSESSGGSYEQYF. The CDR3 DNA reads TGTGCCAGCTCAGAGTCTAGCGGCGGCTCCTACGAGCAGTACTTC.

CDR3 DNA: TGTGCCAGCAGTTTAGGAGGACTAGCGGGGAAAACCGGGGAGCTGTTTTTT. Translation gives CASSLGGLAGKTGELFF. The rearrangement links TRBV28 to TRBJ2-2; 12 nucleotides agree with TRBD2. With 2 bases clipped from V and 5 bases from J, the junction kept 6 bases outside the gene matches. Germline V lookup: CDR1 MDHEN, CDR2 SYDVKM. This CDR3 contains 17 residues. The full variable domain, in which reference TRBV28 and TRBJ2-2 provide the parts outside the CDR3, is DVKVTQSSRYLVKRTGEKVFLECVQDMDHENMFWYRQDPGLGLRLIYFSYDVKMKEKGDIPEGYSVSREKKERFSLILESASTNQTSMYLCASSLGGLAGKTGELFFGEGSRLTVL.

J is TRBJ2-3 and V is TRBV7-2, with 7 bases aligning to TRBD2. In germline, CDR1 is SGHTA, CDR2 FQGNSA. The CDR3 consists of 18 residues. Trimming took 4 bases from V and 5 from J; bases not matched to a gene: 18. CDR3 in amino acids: CASSSQPAGRTRGDTQYF. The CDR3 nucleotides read TGTGCCAGCAGCTCCCAGCCAGCGGGGAGAACCCGGGGAGATACGCAGTATTTT.